These T cell receptor beta chains were read from a single sample in a study of immune evolution from preneoplasia to lung adenocarcinoma. Here immunoSEQ multiplex PCR was the method, and the copy in TCRdb shows in-frame clones only, minus some. The repertoire holds about 6,400 clones, with roughly three quarters as singletons. Material: FFPE minimally invasive lung adenocarcinoma tissue. Receptors were obtained from a person aged 50-75 years with lung adenocarcinoma. The CDR3 runs from the conserved cysteine through the conserved F or W.

J: TRBJ2-2; V: TRBV5-1; length: 14; CDR3: CASRGTGDAGELFF
J: TRBJ2-5; V: TRBV6-6; length: 14; CDR3: CASRIGQGEETQYF
J: TRBJ2-2; V: TRBV5-1; length: 17; CDR3: CASSSVKTGGNTGELFF
J: TRBJ2-1; V: TRBV30; length: 13; CDR3: CAWRRSSYNEQFF
J: TRBJ2-2; V: TRBV11-2; length: 16; CDR3: CASSIIRTGSTGELFF
J: TRBJ2-1; V: TRBV28; length: 11; CDR3: CASGGNNEQFF
J: TRBJ2-1; V: TRBV6-5; length: 15; CDR3: CASKTGTSAINEQFF
J: TRBJ2-1; V: TRBV28; length: 12; CDR3: CASSFSVNEQFF
J: TRBJ2-4; V: TRBV19; length: 13; CDR3: CASSMGRKNIQYF
J: TRBJ1-6; V: TRBV5-5; length: 15; CDR3: CASSLLFSRDSPLHF
J: TRBJ2-2; V: TRBV6-6; length: 13; CDR3: CASSHGLVGELFF
J: TRBJ1-1; V: TRBV4-2; length: 15; CDR3: CASSQAFGTADEAFF
J: TRBJ2-1; V: TRBV29-1; length: 9; CDR3: CSVGGEQFF
J: TRBJ1-4; V: TRBV7-9; length: 14; CDR3: CASSSRSVGEKLFF
J: TRBJ1-2; V: TRBV27; length: 16; CDR3: CASSPTRGEANYGYTF
J: TRBJ1-6; V: TRBV18; length: 13; CDR3: CASSTENNSPLHF
J: TRBJ1-5; V: TRBV28; length: 17; CDR3: CASSLFGDRSSNQPQHF
J: TRBJ2-7; V: TRBV5-6; length: 11; CDR3: CASSFSYEQYF
J: TRBJ2-7; V: TRBV6-1; length: 15; CDR3: CASSEFGGDYYEQYF
J: TRBJ1-2; V: TRBV18; length: 15; CDR3: CASSPRTGDNYGYTF
J: TRBJ2-1; V: TRBV6-6; length: 13; CDR3: CASRSETYNEQFF
J: TRBJ1-4; V: TRBV4-2; length: 15; CDR3: CASSQAWGTNEKLFF
J: TRBJ2-3; V: TRBV9; length: 15; CDR3: CASNVAGGTTDTQYF
J: TRBJ2-2; V: TRBV6-6; length: 16; CDR3: CASSSTPTANTGELFF
J: TRBJ2-3; V: TRBV2; length: 13; CDR3: CASSEPFTDTQYF
J: TRBJ2-7; V: TRBV9; length: 14; CDR3: CASSVEQGPYEQYF
J: TRBJ2-7; V: TRBV6-1; length: 11; CDR3: CASSDRYEQYF
J: TRBJ1-2; V: TRBV19; length: 12; CDR3: CASSPQNYGYTF
J: TRBJ2-4; V: TRBV27; length: 16; CDR3: CASSWGLGPAKNIQYF
J: TRBJ2-3; V: TRBV6-4; length: 15; CDR3: CASSERAGGTDTQYF
J: TRBJ2-1; V: TRBV5-1; length: 12; CDR3: CASSSHINEQFF
J: TRBJ2-1; V: TRBV5-1; length: 14; CDR3: CASSFSGPGNEQFF
J: TRBJ2-3; V: TRBV5-5; length: 14; CDR3: CASSPGLATDTQYF
J: TRBJ2-5; V: TRBV11-2; length: 16; CDR3: CASSFGIGTLKETQYF
J: TRBJ2-1; V: TRBV6-4; length: 18; CDR3: CASSSQGTSGGAKNEQFF
J: TRBJ2-1; V: TRBV6-6; length: 13; CDR3: CASSYSSGVEQFF
J: TRBJ1-4; V: TRBV18; length: 15; CDR3: CASRGKGVSNEKLFF
J: TRBJ2-1; V: TRBV6-5; length: 15; CDR3: CASSYWGRTNNEQFF
J: TRBJ2-5; V: TRBV28; length: 14; CDR3: CASSRQWGQETQYF
J: TRBJ2-7; V: TRBV4-2; length: 20; CDR3: CASSQALVGQGSSQSYEQYF
J: TRBJ2-7; V: TRBV10-3; length: 13; CDR3: CAVKREGAHEQYF
J: TRBJ1-1; V: TRBV7-2; length: 14; CDR3: CASSKGAEETEAFF
J: TRBJ1-1; V: TRBV19; length: 13; CDR3: CASSLRENTEAFF